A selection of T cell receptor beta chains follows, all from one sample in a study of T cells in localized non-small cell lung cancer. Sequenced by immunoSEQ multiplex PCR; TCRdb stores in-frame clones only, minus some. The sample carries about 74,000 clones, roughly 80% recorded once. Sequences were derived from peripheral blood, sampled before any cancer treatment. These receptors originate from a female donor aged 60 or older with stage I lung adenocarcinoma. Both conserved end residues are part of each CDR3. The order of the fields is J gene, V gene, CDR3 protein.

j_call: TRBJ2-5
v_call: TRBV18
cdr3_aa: CASSPPGRGPGETQYF

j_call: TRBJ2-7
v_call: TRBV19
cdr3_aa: CASSAGANEQYF

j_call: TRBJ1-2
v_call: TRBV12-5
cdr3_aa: CASGFGYEGLVSGYTF

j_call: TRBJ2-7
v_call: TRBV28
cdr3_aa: CASSLGDRPGEQYF

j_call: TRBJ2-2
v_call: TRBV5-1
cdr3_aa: CASLRGNTGELFF

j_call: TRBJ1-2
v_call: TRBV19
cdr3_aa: CASSTRQGLGGYTF

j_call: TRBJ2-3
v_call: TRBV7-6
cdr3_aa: CASSQRYRTASTDTQYF

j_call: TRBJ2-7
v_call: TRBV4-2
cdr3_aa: CASSQVLQASYEQYF

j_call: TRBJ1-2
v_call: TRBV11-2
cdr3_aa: CASSLDNNYGYTF

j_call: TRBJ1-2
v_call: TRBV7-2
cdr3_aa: CASSLIGAGDFHGYTF

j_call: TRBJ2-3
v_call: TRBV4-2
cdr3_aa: CASSLGALAGADTQYF

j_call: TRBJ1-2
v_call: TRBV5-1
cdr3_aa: CASSTGTGNYGYTF

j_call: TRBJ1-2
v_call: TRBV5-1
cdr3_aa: CASSLGQGDGGYTF

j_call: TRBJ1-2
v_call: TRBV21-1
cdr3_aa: CASSVRQGVDYGYTF

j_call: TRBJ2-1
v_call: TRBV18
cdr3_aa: CASSPSGQDYNEQFF

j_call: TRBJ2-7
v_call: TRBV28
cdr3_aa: CASRTTGGGYEQYF

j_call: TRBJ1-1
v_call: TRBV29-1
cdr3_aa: CSVEVPDNTEAFF

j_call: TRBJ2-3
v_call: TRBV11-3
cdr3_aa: CASSLVPGQLDTQYF

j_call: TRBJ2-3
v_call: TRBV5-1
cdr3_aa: CASSLVTTADTQYF

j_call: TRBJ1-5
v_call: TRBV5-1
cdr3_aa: CASSPNGGHQPQHF

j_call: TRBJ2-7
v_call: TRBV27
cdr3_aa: CASSFGQLVAYEQYF

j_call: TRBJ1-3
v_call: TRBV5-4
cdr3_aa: CASSSHGETIYF

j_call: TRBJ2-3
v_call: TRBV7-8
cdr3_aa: CASSTPQGHTQYF

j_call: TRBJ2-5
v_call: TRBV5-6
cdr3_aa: CASSLGPTKTQYF

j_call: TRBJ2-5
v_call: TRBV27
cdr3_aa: CASRFAGAETQYF

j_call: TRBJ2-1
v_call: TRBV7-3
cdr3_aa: CASSPRSGESPYNEQFF

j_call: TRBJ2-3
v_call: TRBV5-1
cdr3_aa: CASRVLAGGVTDTQYF

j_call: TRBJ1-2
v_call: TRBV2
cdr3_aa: CASSRVGYGYTF

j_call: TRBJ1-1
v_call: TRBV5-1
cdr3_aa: CASGQGEGTEAFF

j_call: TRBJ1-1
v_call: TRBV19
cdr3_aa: CASSPDRGREAFF

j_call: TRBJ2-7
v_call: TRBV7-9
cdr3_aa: CASSLQGAQTYEQYF

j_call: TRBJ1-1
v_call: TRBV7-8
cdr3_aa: CASSPSGVGAFF

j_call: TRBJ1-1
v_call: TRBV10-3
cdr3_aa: CAIRQPETEAFF

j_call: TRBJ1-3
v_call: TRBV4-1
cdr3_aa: CASSPPWAENTIYF

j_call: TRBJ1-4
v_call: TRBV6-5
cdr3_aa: CASSYRGGSSNEKLFF

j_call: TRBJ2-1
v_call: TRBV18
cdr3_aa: CASSPGLVQNEQFF

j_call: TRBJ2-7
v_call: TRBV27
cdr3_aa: CASSRTGIRAYEQYF

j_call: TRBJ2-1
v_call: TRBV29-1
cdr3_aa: CSVEGGQGGINEQFF

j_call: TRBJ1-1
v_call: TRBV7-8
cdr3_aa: CASSLLRTARGTEAFF